Below, 25 T cell receptor beta chains from the same sample are listed, as sequenced in a study of blood T cell repertoires in COVID-19. Method: immunoSEQ multiplex PCR; TCRdb's copy keeps in-frame clones and lacks some. The sample lists about 59,000 clones, around 70% occurring once. The sample taken for sequencing was peripheral blood. These receptors came from a woman aged 50 to 65 with active or convalescent COVID-19.

This clone was recorded a few times. The chain uses TRBV5-4 and TRBJ1-1, with D tentatively TRBD1 (6 bases). Trimming cost V 0 bases and J 3 bases, with 9 bases left between them. Germline CDR1 and CDR2: SGHNT and YYREEE (reference sequence). The CDR3 covers 14 residues. The CDR3, as DNA: TGTGCCAGCAGCTTGGGGACAGCTTACACTGAAGCTTTCTTT. As protein: CASSLGTAYTEAFF.

The chain recombines TRBV5-1 with TRBJ1-1; 7 nucleotides align to TRBD1. The CDR3 is 14 amino acids. Germline CDR1 reads SGHRS; CDR2 reads YFSETQ. Trimming removed 4 bases from V and 6 bases from J; junction bases left unmatched: 9. The chain's CDR3 is CASSAQGLPSEAFF. In DNA form, the CDR3 reads TGCGCCAGCAGCGCACAGGGGCTGCCCTCTGAAGCTTTCTTT. The full variable domain, in which reference TRBV5-1 and TRBJ1-1 provide the parts outside the CDR3, is KAGVTQTPRYLIKTRGQQVTLSCSPISGHRSVSWYQQTPGQGLQFLFEYFSETQRNKGNFPGRFSGRQFSNSRSEMNVSTLELGDSALYLCASSAQGLPSEAFFGQGTRLTVV.

The V gene is TRBV19, the J gene TRBJ1-6, with TRBD1 matching 7 bases. Per germline, CDR1 LNHDA and CDR2 SQIVND (reference sequence). The CDR3 extends over 14 amino acids. V was pared by 4 bases and J by 11 bases, with 8 bases of the junction left unmatched. The CDR3 protein is CASSRRDSTTPLHF. DNA for the CDR3: TGTGCCAGTAGTAGGAGGGACAGCACGACACCCCTCCACTTT.

The sample holds a few counts of this clone. The chain uses TRBV6-5 and TRBJ2-1, with 7 bases identical to TRBD2. Trimming removed 7 bases from V and 4 bases from J; junction bases left unmatched: 10. The CDR3 is 15 residues long. The germline V gene has CDR1 MNHEY and CDR2 SVGAGI. The CDR3, as DNA: TGTGCCAGCACTTTCCCTGGCGGGAGATACAATGAGCAGTTCTTC. This gives the protein CASTFPGGRYNEQFF.

The J gene is TRBJ1-1, the V gene TRBV7-8; D may be TRBD1 (5 bases). The CDR3 has 17 residues. Trimming left V 1 base short and J 0 bases short, with 15 bases between. The V gene's germline CDR1 is SGHVS and CDR2 FQNEAQ. The CDR3 sequence: CASSLVVGGSMNTEAFF. The CDR3 bases are TGTGCCAGCAGCTTAGTAGTCGGGGGGTCGATGAACACTGAAGCTTTCTTT.

The chain is built from TRBV7-9 and TRBJ2-1; 7 bases fit TRBD2. The V and J ends lost 4 bases and 2 bases, in that order; junction bases with no gene match: 8. Germline V lookup: CDR1 SEHNR, CDR2 FQNEAQ (reference sequence). This CDR3 contains 16 residues. The CDR3 DNA follows: TGTGCCAGCAGCTCGGGAGCGCGGGAGCCCTACAATGAGCAGTTCTTC. Its translation is CASSSGAREPYNEQFF.

This clone was seen at least ten times. The sample contains more than one DNA sequence encoding this CDR3. The chain employs TRBV6-1 and TRBJ2-5; 8 bases match TRBD1. The junction had 5 bases not matched to a gene; V was cut back by 3 bases and J by 5 bases. CDR3 length: 14 residues. From germline, CDR1 is MNHNS and CDR2 SASEGT. The chain's CDR3 is CASSEDRARETQYF. The CDR3 DNA is TGTGCCAGCAGTGAGGACAGGGCCAGGGAGACCCAGTACTTC.

Note on this clone: A read error may account for a junction end that differs from germline. In DNA form, the CDR3 reads TGTGCCAGCAGCTTAGAAGGACTAGCGGGAGGACCGAGCTTC. The encoded protein is CASSLEGLAGGPSF. The chain links TRBV7-9 to TRBJ2-7, with TRBD2 matching 14 bases. This CDR3 has 14 residues. From germline, CDR1 is SEHNR and CDR2 FQNEAQ (reference sequence).

This clone was counted at least ten times. The V call is TRBV6-5, the J call TRBJ1-3, with 7 bases aligning to TRBD1. The CDR3 contains 13 residues. Germline trimming cut 10 bases from V and 2 bases from J; bases unmatched to any gene: 5. The germline V gene encodes CDR1 MNHEY and CDR2 SVGAGI. This CDR3 is CATSGQTGNTIYF. The CDR3 DNA is TGTGCCACCTCGGGACAGACTGGAAACACCATATATTTT.

The chain has TRBV4-1 and TRBJ1-2, with 8 bases aligning to TRBD1. In germline, CDR1 is MGHRA, CDR2 YSYEKL. The CDR3 contains 20 residues. The J segment lost 3 bases and the V segment lost 1 base, leaving 19 bases of the junction unmatched. The CDR3 sequence: CASSQGGSSGTGDPYYGYTF. CDR3 DNA sequence: TGCGCCAGCAGCCAAGGGGGGAGTTCCGGGACAGGTGACCCTTACTATGGCTACACCTTC.

The chain carries TRBV5-4 and TRBJ2-2, with D possibly matching TRBD1 (6 bases). The V end lost 1 base, the J end lost 3 bases, and 16 bases lay between the germline ends. Germline lookup yields CDR1 SGHNT and CDR2 YYREEE (reference sequence). The CDR3 runs 17 residues. Here the CDR3 reads CASSLLWQGIDTGELFF. The DNA of the CDR3 is TGTGCCAGCAGCTTGTTGTGGCAGGGGATAGACACCGGGGAGCTGTTTTTT.

This clone was seen once. V usage is TRBV5-1 and J usage is TRBJ2-3, with 9 bases lining up with TRBD1. The junction had 0 bases not matched to a gene; V was cut back by 3 bases and J by 1 base. Germline V gene lookup returns CDR1 SGHRS and CDR2 YFSETQ. This CDR3 is 14 amino acids long. CDR3 coding DNA: TGCGCCAGCAGCTGGGACAGGGGCACAGATACGCAGTATTTT. Translated: CASSWDRGTDTQYF.

Worth noting for this clone: Other DNA sequences in the sample encode the same CDR3. The chain links TRBV27 to TRBJ1-2, with 8 bases matching TRBD1. With 2 bases clipped from V and 4 bases from J, the junction kept 3 bases outside the gene matches. The CDR3 has 14 residues. Germline CDR1 reads MNHEY; CDR2 reads SMNVEV (reference sequence). CDR3 region: CASSLAGGSYGYTF. The CDR3 DNA sequence: TGTGCCAGCAGTTTAGCAGGGGGCTCCTATGGCTACACCTTC.

The chain recombines TRBV7-8 with TRBJ2-2, with 9 bases fitting TRBD1. Germline V CDR1 and CDR2: SGHVS, FQNEAQ. Trimming at V came to 4 bases and at J to 6 bases, leaving 6 bases not matched to a gene. The CDR3 spans 15 residues. In nucleotides, the CDR3 is TGTGCCAGCAGCTCGTCCCGGGACAGGGCCGGGGAGCTGTTTTTT. Its protein product is CASSSSRDRAGELFF.

The J gene is TRBJ2-1, the V gene TRBV7-2; the match to TRBD2 covers 8 bases. The CDR3 contains 12 residues. The V segment lost 4 bases and the J segment 13 bases; nucleotides outside the gene matches: 6. Germline-derived CDR1 and CDR2 are SGHTA and FQGNSA. The DNA of the CDR3 is TGTGCCAGCAGCTCAGAGCGGGAGAGACAGTTCTTC. Translated, it gives CASSSERERQFF.

The chain uses TRBV19 and TRBJ2-1; perhaps TRBD2 as D (5 bases). This CDR3 contains 14 residues. Germline CDR1 reads LNHDA; CDR2 reads SQIVND (reference sequence). The V and J ends lost 7 bases and 8 bases respectively, with 18 bases between them. CDR3 sequence (DNA): TGTGCCAGTATCCCTCGGGGAAAGAGGGATGAGCAGTTCTTC. Amino acid sequence: CASIPRGKRDEQFF.

The chain joins TRBV10-3 to TRBJ2-3; weak D call: TRBD2 (7 bases). From germline, CDR1 is ENHRY and CDR2 SYGVKD. V was pared by 7 bases and J by 2 bases, with 13 bases between. The CDR3 is 14 residues long. The CDR3, as DNA: TGTGCCATCAAAGGGGGGGGGATCACAGATACGCAGTATTTT. This codes for CAIKGGGITDTQYF.

The chain uses TRBV7-9 and TRBJ1-6, with 7 bases that match TRBD1. V was clipped by 3 bases and J by 6 bases; unmatched bases: 8. Germline V CDR1 and CDR2: SEHNR, FQNEAQ (reference sequence). The CDR3 spans 16 residues. CDR3 bases: TGTGCCAGCAGCTTTCGCCGGGACAGATTTAATTCACCCCTCCACTTT. Translating gives CASSFRRDRFNSPLHF.

This clone was recorded once. The genes are TRBV29-1 and TRBJ1-1, with D perhaps matching TRBD1 (5 bases). The ends were cut back, 3 bases at V and 4 bases at J, with 15 bases in the middle. CDR1 SQVTM and CDR2 ANQGSEA come from the germline V gene. The CDR3 has 14 amino acids. The CDR3 bases are TGCAGCGTTGATGCGGGGGTAGCAGGCACTGAAGCTTTCTTT. As protein: CSVDAGVAGTEAFF. Looking up the rest from reference TRBV29-1 and TRBJ1-1 gives the full variable domain: SAVISQKPSRDICQRGTSLTIQCQVDSQVTMMFWYRQQPGQSLTLIATANQGSEATYESGFVIDKFPISRPNLTFSTLTVSNMSPEDSSIYLCSVDAGVAGTEAFFGQGTRLTVV.

CDR3 sequence: CSVAGQGTGSQETQYF. The CDR3 DNA follows: TGCAGCGTTGCGGGACAGGGGACAGGGAGTCAAGAGACCCAGTACTTC. The J gene is TRBJ2-5, the V gene TRBV29-1; 10 nucleotides line up with TRBD1. Germline CDR1 is SQVTM and CDR2 is ANQGSEA. The CDR3 runs 16 residues. The V segment lost 4 bases and the J segment 2 bases; nucleotides outside the gene matches: 10.

This clone was observed a few times. The V call is TRBV6-5, the J call TRBJ2-7; D may be TRBD2 (6 bases). Germline V gene data show CDR1 as MNHEY and CDR2 as SVGAGI. The V end was cut by 0 bases, the J end by 7 bases, with 13 bases between. There are 14 residues in the CDR3. Here the CDR3 DNA reads TGTGCCAGCAGTTACTCCGGGGGTGAGGGGGAGCAGTACTTC. This translates into CASSYSGGEGEQYF.

This clone was seen just once. The chain joins TRBV4-1 to TRBJ2-5; D uncertain. This CDR3 region has 14 residues. The V and J ends lost 0 bases and 7 bases respectively, with 12 bases between them. Looked up from germline, CDR1 is MGHRA and CDR2 is YSYEKL. The CDR3 is CASSQDDPPGTQYF. Here the CDR3 DNA reads TGCGCCAGCAGCCAAGATGACCCCCCGGGGACCCAGTACTTC.

This chain uses TRBV19 with TRBJ1-4; a possible D gene is TRBD1 (6 bases). Trimming pared 5 bases from V and 8 bases from J, leaving 18 bases between. Per the germline V gene, CDR1 is LNHDA and CDR2 is SQIVND (reference sequence). This CDR3 has 15 amino acids. CDR3 DNA sequence: TGTGCCAGTAGTCCACGCGGCCTGGGGGCGGAAAAACTGTTTTTT. It yields the protein CASSPRGLGAEKLFF.

The table lists this clone with a few counts. The CDR3: CASSRTGTSGSGETQYF. CDR3 nucleotides: TGTGCCAGCTCCAGGACCGGGACTAGCGGGAGCGGGGAGACCCAGTACTTC. The chain recombines TRBV9 with TRBJ2-5, with TRBD2 matching over 14 bases. The V gene end was trimmed by 7 bases and the J gene end by 5 bases; junction bases not matched to a gene: 13. There are 17 residues in the CDR3. Germline V lookup: CDR1 SGDLS, CDR2 YYNGEE.

The chain recombines TRBV12-5 with TRBJ1-1; D may be TRBD1 (6 bases). V was shortened by 5 bases and J by 5 bases, with 12 bases between the two germline ends. Germline values: CDR1 LGHNT, CDR2 FRNRAP. This CDR3 has 13 amino acids. The CDR3 region has the DNA TGTGCTAGTGGTCAAATCAGGGGAACTGAAGCTTTCTTT. It specifies CASGQIRGTEAFF.